The rows below give T cell receptor beta chains drawn from one sample of a study of cytomegalovirus exposure and HLA in healthy donors. Generated by immunoSEQ multiplex PCR, the TCRdb table keeps only in-frame clones and is missing some. The table lists more than 100,000 clones, about four fifths of them singletons. Sequenced material: PBMCs. Receptor source: a male donor in good health and CMV-seronegative. CDR3s include the opening cysteine and the closing phenylalanine or tryptophan. The order of the fields is J gene, D gene, V gene, clone size, CDR3 protein, CDR3 DNA. The D gene is left open where the match is weak. The listing skips clone size in some rows; elsewhere it reads once, few, many or a size class.

j_gene: TRBJ1-2
d_gene: TRBD1
v_gene: TRBV6-6
abundance: NA
CDR3aa: CASSLGQVYGYTF
CDR3nt: TGTGCCAGCAGCTTGGGACAGGTCTATGGCTACACCTTC

j_gene: TRBJ1-3
d_gene: NA
v_gene: TRBV13
abundance: once
CDR3aa: CASSNRDPSGNTIYF
CDR3nt: TGTGCCAGCAGCAACAGGGATCCCTCTGGAAACACCATATATTTT

j_gene: TRBJ2-5
d_gene: NA
v_gene: TRBV9
abundance: NA
CDR3aa: CASSVGGQGETQYF
CDR3nt: TGTGCCAGCAGCGTAGGGGGGCAGGGGGAGACCCAGTACTTC

j_gene: TRBJ2-4
d_gene: NA
v_gene: TRBV29-1
abundance: NA
CDR3aa: CSVVGVRDTNIQYF
CDR3nt: TGCAGCGTTGTAGGAGTGCGAGATACAAACATTCAGTACTTC

j_gene: TRBJ2-7
d_gene: TRBD1
v_gene: TRBV2
abundance: NA
CDR3aa: CASRTGWYEQYF
CDR3nt: TGTGCCAGCAGGACAGGGTGGTACGAGCAGTACTTC

j_gene: TRBJ2-2
d_gene: TRBD2
v_gene: TRBV13
abundance: NA
CDR3aa: CASSSGLAGTSGELFF
CDR3nt: TGTGCCAGCAGCTCAGGACTAGCGGGGACCTCCGGGGAGCTGTTTTTT

j_gene: TRBJ1-2
d_gene: NA
v_gene: TRBV7-2
abundance: NA
CDR3aa: CASSLWGGHGYTF
CDR3nt: TGTGCCAGCAGCCTCTGGGGGGGCCATGGCTACACCTTC

j_gene: TRBJ2-3
d_gene: TRBD2
v_gene: TRBV4-1
abundance: NA
CDR3aa: CASSRTAGTSSTDTQYF
CDR3nt: TGCGCCAGCAGCCGCACCGCCGGGACTAGCTCAACAGATACGCAGTATTTT

j_gene: TRBJ1-2
d_gene: TRBD1
v_gene: TRBV30
abundance: NA
CDR3aa: CAWSVAGGGYGYTF
CDR3nt: TGTGCCTGGAGTGTGGCAGGGGGAGGTTATGGCTACACCTTC

j_gene: TRBJ1-1
d_gene: TRBD1
v_gene: TRBV6-6
abundance: few
CDR3aa: CASSSQGGGNTEAFF
CDR3nt: TGTGCCAGCAGTTCTCAAGGGGGCGGGAACACTGAAGCTTTCTTT

j_gene: TRBJ1-4
d_gene: NA
v_gene: TRBV7-2
abundance: few
CDR3aa: CASSFQATNEKLFF
CDR3nt: TGTGCCAGCAGCTTTCAGGCAACTAATGAAAAACTGTTTTTT

j_gene: TRBJ1-2
d_gene: NA
v_gene: TRBV6-6
abundance: NA
CDR3aa: CASSYSSRASNTF
CDR3nt: TGTGCCAGCAGTTACTCGTCCAGGGCTTCTAACACCTTC

j_gene: TRBJ1-1
d_gene: NA
v_gene: TRBV19
abundance: NA
CDR3aa: CASSIDPQGIATEAFF
CDR3nt: TGTGCCAGTAGTATAGATCCCCAGGGTATCGCCACTGAAGCTTTCTTT

j_gene: TRBJ2-1
d_gene: NA
v_gene: TRBV19
abundance: NA
CDR3aa: CASGVGQYNEQFF
CDR3nt: TGTGCCAGTGGAGTGGGGCAGTACAATGAGCAGTTCTTC

j_gene: TRBJ2-4
d_gene: TRBD1
v_gene: TRBV29-1
abundance: NA
CDR3aa: CSVTGASGRDIQYF
CDR3nt: TGCAGCGTCACAGGGGCCAGCGGTCGGGACATTCAGTACTTC

j_gene: TRBJ1-5
d_gene: NA
v_gene: TRBV6-1
abundance: NA
CDR3aa: CASSGSGVYQPQHF
CDR3nt: TGTGCCAGCAGTGGGTCAGGGGTGTATCAGCCCCAGCATTTT

j_gene: TRBJ2-3
d_gene: TRBD2
v_gene: TRBV5-1
abundance: NA
CDR3aa: CASSSHQGLAGGRYTQYF
CDR3nt: TGCGCCAGCAGCTCCCACCAGGGACTAGCGGGGGGCCGGTATACGCAGTATTTT

j_gene: TRBJ2-1
d_gene: TRBD2
v_gene: TRBV19
abundance: NA
CDR3aa: CASSPLGGSSYNEQFF
CDR3nt: TGTGCCAGTAGTCCCCTCGGGGGGAGCTCCTACAATGAGCAGTTCTTC

j_gene: TRBJ1-1
d_gene: TRBD1
v_gene: TRBV29-1
abundance: NA
CDR3aa: CSATTGRVDTEAFF
CDR3nt: TGCAGCGCCACGACAGGGCGGGTGGACACTGAAGCTTTCTTT

j_gene: TRBJ1-2
d_gene: TRBD1
v_gene: TRBV5-1
abundance: NA
CDR3aa: CASSPRQGLHDGYTF
CDR3nt: TGCGCCAGCAGCCCCCGACAGGGGCTGCACGATGGCTACACCTTC

j_gene: TRBJ2-5
d_gene: NA
v_gene: TRBV7-9
abundance: NA
CDR3aa: CASSLVRSREEETQYF
CDR3nt: TGTGCCAGCAGCTTAGTTAGATCCAGGGAGGAAGAGACCCAGTACTTC

j_gene: TRBJ1-1
d_gene: NA
v_gene: TRBV5-1
abundance: NA
CDR3aa: CASSSTSRNTEAFF
CDR3nt: TGCGCCAGCAGCTCCACGTCGCGTAACACTGAAGCTTTCTTT

j_gene: TRBJ1-6
d_gene: TRBD1
v_gene: TRBV19
abundance: NA
CDR3aa: CATQQGAYSYNSPLHF
CDR3nt: TGTGCCACCCAACAGGGGGCATACTCCTATAATTCACCCCTCCACTTT

j_gene: TRBJ1-3
d_gene: TRBD1
v_gene: TRBV6-1
abundance: NA
CDR3aa: CASRTTGASGNTIYF
CDR3nt: TGTGCCAGCAGAACGACAGGGGCCTCTGGAAACACCATATATTTT

j_gene: TRBJ2-2
d_gene: TRBD1
v_gene: TRBV7-9
abundance: NA
CDR3aa: CASSPRQGARELFF
CDR3nt: TGTGCCAGCAGCCCCCGACAGGGGGCGAGGGAGCTGTTTTTT

j_gene: TRBJ1-5
d_gene: TRBD1
v_gene: TRBV4-3
abundance: few
CDR3aa: CASSPGTGGFYSNQPQHF
CDR3nt: TGCGCCAGCAGCCCCGGGACAGGGGGGTTTTACAGCAATCAGCCCCAGCATTTT

j_gene: TRBJ2-5
d_gene: NA
v_gene: TRBV6-1
abundance: NA
CDR3aa: CASSEGQGTWETQYF
CDR3nt: TGTGCCAGCAGTGAAGGTCAGGGGACGTGGGAGACCCAGTACTTC

j_gene: TRBJ2-2
d_gene: TRBD1
v_gene: TRBV4-1
abundance: NA
CDR3aa: CASSPRTGDTGELFF
CDR3nt: TGCGCCAGCAGCCCCCGGACAGGGGACACCGGGGAGCTGTTTTTT

j_gene: TRBJ2-7
d_gene: TRBD2
v_gene: TRBV7-9
abundance: NA
CDR3aa: CASSSGTYEQYF
CDR3nt: TGTGCCAGCAGCAGCGGGACCTACGAGCAGTACTTC

j_gene: TRBJ2-5
d_gene: NA
v_gene: TRBV5-1
abundance: NA
CDR3aa: CASSLQGSEETQYF
CDR3nt: TGCGCCAGCAGCTTGCAGGGAAGCGAAGAGACCCAGTACTTC

j_gene: TRBJ1-1
d_gene: TRBD1
v_gene: TRBV9
abundance: NA
CDR3aa: CASSSQTGENTEAFF
CDR3nt: TGTGCCAGCAGCTCCCAGACAGGGGAGAACACTGAAGCTTTCTTT

j_gene: TRBJ1-5
d_gene: NA
v_gene: TRBV7-8
abundance: NA
CDR3aa: CASSLGSQDRGNNQPQHF
CDR3nt: TGTGCCAGCAGCTTAGGAAGTCAGGACAGAGGAAACAATCAGCCCCAGCATTTT

j_gene: TRBJ1-1
d_gene: TRBD1
v_gene: TRBV6-5
abundance: many
CDR3aa: CASSYPRQGGNTEAFF
CDR3nt: TGTGCCAGCAGTTACCCCCGACAGGGAGGAAATACTGAAGCTTTCTTT

j_gene: TRBJ2-2
d_gene: NA
v_gene: TRBV7-3
abundance: NA
CDR3aa: CASSLIRGTGELFF
CDR3nt: TGTGCCAGCAGCTTAATACGGGGGACCGGGGAGCTGTTTTTT

j_gene: TRBJ2-3
d_gene: TRBD2
v_gene: TRBV7-2
abundance: NA
CDR3aa: CASSSKTSGSSTDTQYF
CDR3nt: TGTGCCAGCAGCTCTAAGACTAGCGGGTCTAGCACAGATACGCAGTATTTT

j_gene: TRBJ1-5
d_gene: NA
v_gene: TRBV5-8
abundance: NA
CDR3aa: CASSGRVQPQHF
CDR3nt: TGTGCCAGCAGCGGCAGGGTCCAGCCCCAGCATTTT

j_gene: TRBJ2-7
d_gene: NA
v_gene: TRBV30
abundance: NA
CDR3aa: CAWSSGLVREQYF
CDR3nt: TGTGCCTGGAGCTCAGGGCTAGTTAGGGAGCAGTACTTC

j_gene: TRBJ2-7
d_gene: NA
v_gene: TRBV5-5
abundance: few
CDR3aa: CASSALTGSQYSYEQYF
CDR3nt: TGTGCCAGCAGCGCCCTCACCGGGAGTCAGTACTCCTACGAGCAGTACTTC

j_gene: TRBJ1-5
d_gene: NA
v_gene: TRBV4-1
abundance: NA
CDR3aa: CASSQILRGRQPQHF
CDR3nt: TGCGCCAGCAGCCAAATATTAAGGGGAAGGCAGCCCCAGCATTTT

j_gene: TRBJ1-1
d_gene: NA
v_gene: TRBV11-3
abundance: NA
CDR3aa: CASRRGGSNTEAFF
CDR3nt: TGTGCCAGCAGGCGGGGGGGTTCGAACACTGAAGCTTTCTTT

j_gene: TRBJ1-1
d_gene: NA
v_gene: TRBV6-6
abundance: NA
CDR3aa: CASSYKHEAFF
CDR3nt: TGTGCCAGCAGTTATAAGCACGAGGCTTTCTTT

j_gene: TRBJ1-1
d_gene: NA
v_gene: TRBV5-1
abundance: NA
CDR3aa: CASSFGASLTEAFF
CDR3nt: TGCGCCAGCAGCTTTGGGGCCAGCCTCACTGAAGCTTTCTTT

j_gene: TRBJ2-7
d_gene: TRBD1
v_gene: TRBV5-4
abundance: few
CDR3aa: CASSSDRYYEQYF
CDR3nt: TGTGCCAGCAGCTCGGACAGGTACTACGAGCAGTACTTC

j_gene: TRBJ1-5
d_gene: TRBD1
v_gene: TRBV19
abundance: NA
CDR3aa: CASSIADRDQPQHF
CDR3nt: TGTGCCAGTAGTATAGCGGACAGGGACCAGCCCCAGCATTTT

j_gene: TRBJ1-2
d_gene: NA
v_gene: TRBV5-1
abundance: NA
CDR3aa: CASSLGGAYGYTF
CDR3nt: TGCGCCAGCAGCTTAGGGGGTGCTTATGGCTACACCTTC